These 10 T cell receptor beta chains came from one sample sequenced in a study of blood T cell repertoires in COVID-19. The method was immunoSEQ multiplex PCR; TCRdb's version includes in-frame clones alone and lacks a portion of them. This table has about 210,000 clones, 80% to 90% appearing once. Source material: peripheral blood. Receptors were obtained from a woman aged 45-65 years with acute or convalescent COVID-19.

The chain employs TRBV15 and TRBJ2-1; the D gene is possibly TRBD2 (5 bases). Per the germline V gene, CDR1 is LNHNV and CDR2 is YYDKDF (reference sequence). The CDR3 length is 16 residues. V lost 3 bases, J lost 0 bases, and 12 bases lay in between. The CDR3: CATSSHGGSSYNEQFF. CDR3 coding DNA: TGTGCCACCAGCAGCCACGGAGGCAGCTCCTACAATGAGCAGTTCTTC.

The chain employs TRBV19 and TRBJ1-1; D unresolved. The CDR3 is made up of 13 amino acids. The germline CDR1 and CDR2 sequences are LNHDA and SQIVND (reference sequence). V lost 6 bases, J lost 2 bases, and 10 bases lay in between. In DNA, the CDR3 is TGTGCCAGTAGCCGTACAGTAAACACTGAAGCTTTCTTT. It specifies CASSRTVNTEAFF.

The sample holds a few counts of this clone. The V gene is TRBV19, the J gene TRBJ2-2; 7 positions agree with TRBD2. The germline V gene has CDR1 LNHDA and CDR2 SQIVND (reference sequence). J was trimmed by 3 bases and V by 5 bases; bases with no gene match: 12. The CDR3 length is 17 residues. Here the CDR3 reads CASSSPWNLADTGELFF. The CDR3 coding sequence is TGTGCCAGTAGTTCACCCTGGAACCTAGCGGACACCGGGGAGCTGTTTTTT.

This chain joins TRBV5-8 and TRBJ2-5; the D gene is possibly TRBD2 (5 bases). The germline V gene encodes CDR1 SGHTS and CDR2 YDEGEE. V was clipped by 6 bases and J by 5 bases, with 17 bases between them. CDR3 length equals 14 residues. CDR3 in DNA: TGTGCCAGCACCACGGGGAGTTGGACGGAGACCCAGTACTTC. Its translation is CASTTGSWTETQYF.

V gene TRBV28 combines with J gene TRBJ2-5, with 9 bases aligning to TRBD1. The V gene's germline CDR1 is MDHEN and CDR2 SYDVKM. The CDR3 has 13 residues. J was trimmed by 5 bases and V by 6 bases; bases with no gene match: 4. The CDR3 loop is CASSRGQGETQYF. CDR3 DNA sequence: TGTGCCAGCAGCCGCGGACAGGGGGAGACCCAGTACTTC.

On this clone: One junction end does not reproduce the germline sequence, and a read error may be involved. The genes are TRBV5-4 and TRBJ2-2; 9 bases map to TRBD1. The CDR3 has 15 amino acids. Germline-derived CDR1 and CDR2 are SGHNT and YYREEE (reference sequence). The chain's CDR3 is CASRRDRGNAGELFF. For the CDR3, the DNA is TGTGCCAGCAGACGCGACAGGGGGAACGCCGGGGAGCTGTTTTTT.

V is TRBV11-2 and J is TRBJ2-2; D remains unclear. Germline assignment: CDR1 SGHAT and CDR2 FQNNGV. The CDR3 is 16 residues long. V lost 0 bases and J 5 bases, leaving 13 bases between the germline ends. CDR3 DNA: TGTGCCAGCAGCTTAGAAGCGATTTTACTGACCGGGGAGCTGTTTTTT. Translated, it gives CASSLEAILLTGELFF. Full variable domain (remainder filled in from reference TRBV11-2 and TRBJ2-2): EAGVAQSPRYKIIEKRQSVAFWCNPISGHATLYWYQQILGQGPKLLIQFQNNGVVDDSQLPKDRFSAERLKGVDSTLKIQPAKLEDSAVYLCASSLEAILLTGELFFGEGSRLTVL.

The chain carries TRBV29-1 and TRBJ1-5; TRBD1 aligns across 10 bases. With 2 bases clipped from V and 6 bases from J, the junction kept 19 bases outside the gene matches. This CDR3 is 19 amino acids long. Germline V gives CDR1 SQVTM, CDR2 ANQGSEA. Here the CDR3 DNA reads TGCAGCGTTGAAAGGCGGGACAGGGGCGACCCGGGCGAGGTTCAGCCCCAGCATTTT. Translated, it gives CSVERRDRGDPGEVQPQHF.

J is TRBJ2-7 and V is TRBV5-6, with a weak D call TRBD1 (5 bases). The CDR3 length is 17 residues. Looked up from germline, CDR1 is SGHDT and CDR2 is YYEEEE. Trimming left V 0 bases short and J 3 bases short, with 19 bases between. The CDR3 DNA reads TGTGCCAGCAGCTTGGGTCCCAGGCAGGGATGGAGCTACGAGCAGTACTTC. Translated: CASSLGPRQGWSYEQYF.

The rearrangement links TRBV5-1 to TRBJ2-1; 9 bases agree with TRBD1. The CDR3 has 16 residues. V lost 0 bases, J lost 6 bases, and 7 bases stayed unmatched. CDR1 SGHRS and CDR2 YFSETQ come from the germline V gene. The chain's CDR3 is CASSLEGQGSFNEQFF. In DNA form, the CDR3 reads TGCGCCAGCAGCTTGGAGGGACAGGGATCGTTCAATGAGCAGTTCTTC.